This T cell receptor beta chain derives from a study of blood T cell repertoires in COVID-19. This CDR3 spans 15 amino acids. Trimming shortened V by 1 base and J by 3 bases, and 9 bases separated the two germline ends. Germline assignment: CDR1 SGHAT and CDR2 FQDESV (reference sequence). Clones were read by immunoSEQ multiplex PCR, and TCRdb kept only the in-frame ones, dropping some. This table holds approximately 170,000 clones, around nine tenths found once. This clonotype was sampled from a young man with active or convalescent COVID-19. The V call is TRBV11-1, the J call TRBJ2-2; a possible D gene is TRBD2 (5 bases). Sample: peripheral blood. The CDR3 protein is CASSLGGFDTGELFF. CDR3 bases: TGTGCCAGCAGCTTAGGAGGGTTCGACACCGGGGAGCTGTTTTTT. The complete variable domain, with remaining parts taken from reference TRBV11-1 and TRBJ2-2, reads EAEVAQSPRYKITEKSQAVAFWCDPISGHATLYWYRQILGQGPELLVQFQDESVVDDSQLPKDRFSAERLKGVDSTLKIQPAELGDSAMYLCASSLGGFDTGELFFGEGSRLTVL.